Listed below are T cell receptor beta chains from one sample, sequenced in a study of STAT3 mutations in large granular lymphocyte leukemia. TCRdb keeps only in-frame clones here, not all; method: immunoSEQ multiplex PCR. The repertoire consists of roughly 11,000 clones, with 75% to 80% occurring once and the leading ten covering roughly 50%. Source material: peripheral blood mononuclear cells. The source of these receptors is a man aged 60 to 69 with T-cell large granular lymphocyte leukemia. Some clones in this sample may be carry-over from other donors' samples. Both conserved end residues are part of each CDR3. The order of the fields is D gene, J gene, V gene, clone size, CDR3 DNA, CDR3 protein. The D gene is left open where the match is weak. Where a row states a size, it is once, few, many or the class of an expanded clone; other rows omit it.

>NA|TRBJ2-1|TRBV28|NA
TGTGCCAGCAACGGAATGGTTGAGCAGTTCTTC
CASNGMVEQFF
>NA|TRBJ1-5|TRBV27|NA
TGTGCCAGCAACGAAAGGGGAGGCAATCAGCCCCAGCATTTT
CASNERGGNQPQHF
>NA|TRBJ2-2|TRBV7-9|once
TGTGCCAGCAGCTTATCAGGGGCAGGCACCGGGGAGCTGTTTTTT
CASSLSGAGTGELFF
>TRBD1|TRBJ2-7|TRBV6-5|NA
TGTGCCAGCAGTACCCGGGACAGGGGAAGCTACGAGCAGTACTTC
CASSTRDRGSYEQYF
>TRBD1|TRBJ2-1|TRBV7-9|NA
TGTGCCAGCAGCGCGCCGGGACAGGGTACAATAAGTGAGCAGTTCTTC
CASSAPGQGTISEQFF
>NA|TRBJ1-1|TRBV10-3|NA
TGTGCCATCAGTGAAGGGGGGCTGAACACTGAAGCTTTCTTT
CAISEGGLNTEAFF
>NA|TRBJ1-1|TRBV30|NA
TGTGCCTGGGTAAGATGGGTGAAAACTGAAGCTTTCTTT
CAWVRWVKTEAFF
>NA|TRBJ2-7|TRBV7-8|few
TGTGCCAGCAGCCCGAGTAGACCCTACGAGCAGTACTTC
CASSPSRPYEQYF
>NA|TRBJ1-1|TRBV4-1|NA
TGCGCCAGCAGCCCTCTCTTACAGGGGAACACTGAAGCTTTCTTT
CASSPLLQGNTEAFF
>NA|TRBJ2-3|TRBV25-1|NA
TGTGCCAGCAGTGATTTAAAGGGCACAGATACGCAGTATTTT
CASSDLKGTDTQYF
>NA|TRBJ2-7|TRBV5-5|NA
TGTGCCAGCAGCATCACCCCCACTAGCCGGTACGAGCAGTACTTC
CASSITPTSRYEQYF
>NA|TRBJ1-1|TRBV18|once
TGTGCCAGCTCCGTTAGCCGGCGAGAAGCTTTCTTT
CASSVSRREAFF
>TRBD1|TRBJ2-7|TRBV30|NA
TGTGCCTGGACGAGGACAGGCTACGAGCAGTACTTC
CAWTRTGYEQYF
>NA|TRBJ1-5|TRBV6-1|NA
TGTGCCAGCAGTGAATTTGGTAGCAATCAGCCCCAGCATTTT
CASSEFGSNQPQHF
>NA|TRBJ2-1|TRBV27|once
TGTGCCAGCAGGAGGGCTGATGAGCAGTTCTTC
CASRRADEQFF
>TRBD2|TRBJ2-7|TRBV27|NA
TGTGCCAGCAGTTTTGGGAGGGGAACCTACGAGCAGTACTTC
CASSFGRGTYEQYF
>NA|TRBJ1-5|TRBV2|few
TGTGCCAGCAGCGGAGGGCCGCCGGGAGCCTTGGGGCAGCATTTT
CASSGGPPGALGQHF
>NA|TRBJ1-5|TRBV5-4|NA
TGTGCCAGCAGCCCTGACCAGGGGCGTGATCAGCCCCAGCATTTT
CASSPDQGRDQPQHF
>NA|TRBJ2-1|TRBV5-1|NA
TGCGCCAGCAGCTTGGAAGAGGTGGGGGGCTACAATGAGCAGTTCTTC
CASSLEEVGGYNEQFF
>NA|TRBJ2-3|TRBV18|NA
TGTGCCAGCTCACCGTCTCCCACAGATACGCAGTATTTT
CASSPSPTDTQYF
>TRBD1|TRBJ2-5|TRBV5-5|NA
TGTGCCAGCGCCCGGGACAGTGGGTACCAAGAGACCCAGTACTTC
CASARDSGYQETQYF
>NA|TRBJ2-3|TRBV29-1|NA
TGCAGCGTTGGGATGCGGTTCACAGATACGCAGTATTTT
CSVGMRFTDTQYF
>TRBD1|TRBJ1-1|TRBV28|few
TGTGCCAGCAGTTTAGGGCCTTGGGAACAGGGGAAGACTGAAGCTTTCTTT
CASSLGPWEQGKTEAFF